This T cell receptor (beta chain) comes out of a study of T cell clonality in common variable immunodeficiency. Using immunoSEQ multiplex PCR, the repertoire was profiled, and TCRdb retains in-frame clones only, with some absent. In total the sample includes 35,000 to 50,000 clones, none of them seen once. V was pared by 6 bases and J by 2 bases, with 7 bases of the junction left unmatched. CDR1 and CDR2 (germline): DFQATT, SNEGSKA (reference sequence). This CDR3 spans 14 amino acids. Caucasian heritage predominated among both patients and controls. This clone showed up many times. The read ends 3 residues shy of where the CDR3 ends; the end is completed using the germline J gene.

The sample was peripheral blood mononuclear cells. The chain is built from TRBV20-1 and TRBJ2-5; 9 bases fit TRBD2. The clonotype comes from a person between 18 and 70 years old in good health. The DNA read from the CDR3 is TGCAGTGCCTCCTTAGCGGGAGTTCAAGAGACC. It translates to CSASLAGVQET. The complete CDR3 reads CSASLAGVQETQYF.